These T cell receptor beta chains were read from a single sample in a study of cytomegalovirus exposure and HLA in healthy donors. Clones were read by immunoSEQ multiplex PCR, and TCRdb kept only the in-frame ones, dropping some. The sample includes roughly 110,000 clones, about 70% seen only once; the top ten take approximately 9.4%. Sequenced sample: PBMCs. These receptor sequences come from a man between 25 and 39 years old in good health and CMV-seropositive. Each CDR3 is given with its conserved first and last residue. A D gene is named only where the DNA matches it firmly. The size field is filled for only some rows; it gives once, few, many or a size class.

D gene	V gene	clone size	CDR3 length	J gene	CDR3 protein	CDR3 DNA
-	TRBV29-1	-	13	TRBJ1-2	CSVMTGSNYGYTF	TGCAGCGTTATGACGGGATCTAACTATGGCTACACCTTC
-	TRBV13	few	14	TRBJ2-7	CASSARWASYEQYF	TGTGCCAGCAGCGCCCGGTGGGCCTCCTACGAGCAGTACTTC
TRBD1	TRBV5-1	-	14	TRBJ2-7	CASSLGQGSDEQYF	TGCGCCAGCAGCTTGGGACAGGGGAGTGACGAGCAGTACTTC
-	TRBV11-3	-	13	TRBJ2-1	CASTQAHYNEQFF	TGTGCCAGCACCCAGGCCCATTACAATGAGCAGTTCTTC
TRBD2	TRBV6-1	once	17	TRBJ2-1	CASSEGGIAGGWSKQFF	TGTGCCAGCAGTGAAGGTGGGATAGCGGGAGGGTGGAGCAAGCAGTTCTTC
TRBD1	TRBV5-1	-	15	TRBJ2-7	CASSLAGAGGYEQYF	TGCGCCAGCAGCTTGGCCGGGGCAGGGGGCTACGAGCAGTACTTC
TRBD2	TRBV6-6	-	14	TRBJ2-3	CASTRGGDTDTQYF	TGTGCCAGCACCCGGGGGGGGGACACAGATACGCAGTATTTT
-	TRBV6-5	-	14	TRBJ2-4	CASSYGAGIGIQYF	TGTGCCAGCAGTTACGGGGCAGGGATAGGCATTCAGTACTTC
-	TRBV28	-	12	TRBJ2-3	CASRSYTDTQYF	TGTGCCAGCAGATCCTACACAGATACGCAGTATTTT
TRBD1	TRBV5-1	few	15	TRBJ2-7	CASSPRQGRGYEQYF	TGCGCCAGCAGCCCGAGACAGGGGAGAGGATACGAGCAGTACTTC
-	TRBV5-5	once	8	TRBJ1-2	CDPRGYTF	TGTGACCCTAGGGGCTACACCTTC
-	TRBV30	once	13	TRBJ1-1	CAWGVRTAEEAFF	TGTGCCTGGGGTGTTCGGACAGCCGAGGAGGCTTTCTTT
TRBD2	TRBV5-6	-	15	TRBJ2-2	CASSAGLESYGELFF	TGTGCCAGCAGCGCGGGACTAGAATCCTACGGGGAGCTGTTTTTT
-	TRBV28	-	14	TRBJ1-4	CAISRGGGVEKLFF	TGTGCCATCTCCCGCGGGGGGGGCGTTGAAAAACTGTTTTTT
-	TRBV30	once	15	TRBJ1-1	CAWSDLGGSRTEAFF	TGTGCCTGGAGTGATCTCGGGGGATCTCGTACTGAAGCTTTCTTT
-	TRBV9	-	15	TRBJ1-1	CASSVGPREQTEAFF	TGTGCCAGCAGCGTAGGACCCCGGGAGCAAACTGAAGCTTTCTTT
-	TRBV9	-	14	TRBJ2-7	CASTPPGAPYEQYF	TGTGCCAGCACTCCCCCAGGGGCCCCATACGAGCAGTACTTC
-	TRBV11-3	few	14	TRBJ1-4	CASSLTGSGEKLFF	TGTGCCAGCAGCTTAACGGGGAGTGGTGAAAAACTGTTTTTT
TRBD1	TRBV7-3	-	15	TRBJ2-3	CASSFAQGGVNTQYF	TGTGCCAGCAGTTTCGCACAGGGGGGAGTGAATACGCAGTATTTT
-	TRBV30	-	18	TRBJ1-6	CAWSPIRTFRSYNSPLHF	TGTGCCTGGAGTCCTATTCGGACTTTCCGCTCCTATAATTCACCCCTCCACTTT
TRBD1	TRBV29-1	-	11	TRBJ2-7	CSVNDRDEQYF	TGCAGCGTCAACGACAGGGACGAGCAGTACTTC
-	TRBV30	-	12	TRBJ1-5	CAWDRSNQPQHF	TGTGCCTGGGACAGGAGCAATCAGCCCCAGCATTTT